The table lists the clone carrying this TCR beta chain with a few counts. The data were taken from a study of post-analysis software for immune sequencing data. Unique molecular identifiers were built into the TCR beta cDNA libraries. TCRdb re-called the PCR reads through MiXCR, storing one row per CDR3 protein. The sample gives roughly 670,000 distinct CDR3 sequences, 59% of which show up once; around 11% is in the top ten. The sequenced sample was blood. The source is a girl aged 2-10 years with multiple sclerosis.

CDR3 DNA: TGCAGTGCATATAGCGGGAGTGGGATGTTGAATGAGCAGTTCTTC. As protein: CSAYSGSGMLNEQFF. The chain joins TRBV20-1 to TRBJ2-1, with 9 bases matching TRBD2. From germline, CDR1 is DFQATT and CDR2 SNEGSKA (reference sequence). This CDR3 contains 15 residues. The junction had 13 bases not matched to a gene; V was cut back by 6 bases and J by 7 bases.